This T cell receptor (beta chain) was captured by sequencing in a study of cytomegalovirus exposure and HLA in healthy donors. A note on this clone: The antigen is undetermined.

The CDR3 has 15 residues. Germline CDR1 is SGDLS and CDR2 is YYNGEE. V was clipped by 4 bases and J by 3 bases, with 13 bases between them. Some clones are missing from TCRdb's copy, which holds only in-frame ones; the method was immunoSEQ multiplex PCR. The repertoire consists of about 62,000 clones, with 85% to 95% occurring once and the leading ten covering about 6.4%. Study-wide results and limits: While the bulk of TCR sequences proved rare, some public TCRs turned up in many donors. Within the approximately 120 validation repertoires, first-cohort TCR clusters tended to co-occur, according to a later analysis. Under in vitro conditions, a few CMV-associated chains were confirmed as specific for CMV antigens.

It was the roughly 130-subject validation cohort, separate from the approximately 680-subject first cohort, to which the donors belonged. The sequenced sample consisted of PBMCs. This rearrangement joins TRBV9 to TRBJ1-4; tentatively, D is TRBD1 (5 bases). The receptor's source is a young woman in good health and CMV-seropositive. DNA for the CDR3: TGTGCCAGCAGCATCTCGGGGGGTCCTAATGAAAAACTGTTTTTT. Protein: CASSISGGPNEKLFF.